Following are 32 T cell receptor beta chains from one sample sequenced in a study of T cell changes during pregnancy in multiple sclerosis. TCRdb keeps only in-frame clones here, not all; method: immunoSEQ multiplex PCR. The data show tens of thousands of clones, around 90% seen once. Sequences were derived from CD4+ T cells from peripheral blood mononuclear cells, sampled in the second trimester of pregnancy. These receptors were obtained from a female donor with multiple sclerosis, enrolled in a pregnancy study.

V gene TRBV29-1 combines with J gene TRBJ1-1; D unresolved. The CDR3 loop spans 11 amino acids. Germline-derived CDR1 and CDR2 are SQVTM and ANQGSEA. CDR3 bases: TGCAAGGGAGGGCTGAACACTGAAGCTTTCTTT. This sequence encodes CKGGLNTEAFF.

This chain joins TRBV18 and TRBJ1-3; TRBD1 matches 9 bases. Germline trimming cut 3 bases from V and 7 bases from J; bases unmatched to any gene: 1. CDR1 and CDR2 (germline): KGHSH, LQKENI. The CDR3 totals 13 residues. CDR3: CASSPGQGNTIYF. The CDR3 bases are TGTGCCAGCTCACCCGGACAGGGGAACACCATATATTTT. Full variable domain (outside the CDR3, taken from reference TRBV18 and TRBJ1-3): NAGVMQNPRHLVRRRGQEARLRCSPMKGHSHVYWYRQLPEEGLKFMVYLQKENIIDESGMPKERFSAEFPKEGPSILRIQQVVRGDSAAYFCASSPGQGNTIYFGEGSWLTVV.

The V and J genes are TRBV7-9 and TRBJ1-6, with 8 bases matching TRBD1. CDR3 length: 18 residues. The V gene end was trimmed by 6 bases and the J gene end by 10 bases; junction bases not matched to a gene: 20. CDR1 SEHNR and CDR2 FQNEAQ come from the germline V gene (reference sequence). The CDR3 nucleotides are TGTGCCAGCAGTCGACTCCTATCACAGGGGGGAGCTGGATCACCCCTCCACTTT. This codes for CASSRLLSQGGAGSPLHF.

This chain joins TRBV6-5 and TRBJ1-1, with D perhaps matching TRBD1 (5 bases). V was clipped by 0 bases and J by 6 bases, with 11 bases between them. CDR3 size: 14 residues. Germline V gene sequence: CDR1 MNHEY, CDR2 SVGAGI. CDR3 nucleotides: TGTGCCAGCAGTTACTCCGGGGGAGCCCCTGAAGCTTTCTTT. Translated: CASSYSGGAPEAFF.

This clone was observed a single time. The chain's CDR3 is CASKQTGVRNEQFF. CDR3 in DNA: TGTGCCAGCAAGCAGACAGGGGTTAGGAATGAGCAGTTCTTC. This chain uses TRBV2 with TRBJ2-1, with 8 bases that match TRBD1. The CDR3 loop spans 14 amino acids. Germline V gene data show CDR1 as SNHLY and CDR2 as FYNNEI. Germline trimming cut 7 bases from V and 7 bases from J; bases unmatched to any gene: 9.

The V call is TRBV6-6, the J call TRBJ1-2, with D possibly matching TRBD1 (5 bases). This CDR3 spans 15 amino acids. The germline CDR1 and CDR2 sequences are MNHNY and SVGAGI (reference sequence). Deletions cut 0 bases from V and 4 bases from J, with 12 bases between. The CDR3 spells CASSYSGDGGYGYTF. CDR3 sequence (DNA): TGTGCCAGCAGTTACTCGGGAGACGGGGGCTATGGCTACACCTTC.

The rearrangement joins TRBV27 to TRBJ2-1, with 9 nucleotides matching TRBD2. The CDR3 is made up of 15 amino acids. Germline V lookup: CDR1 MNHEY, CDR2 SMNVEV (reference sequence). Germline trimming cut 6 bases from V and 3 bases from J; bases unmatched to any gene: 6. The CDR3 here is CASRVAGVVYNEQFF. CDR3 nucleotides: TGTGCCAGCAGGGTAGCGGGGGTTGTCTACAATGAGCAGTTCTTC.

The chain has TRBV7-9 and TRBJ2-1; TRBD1 might be the D (5 bases). The germline V gene encodes CDR1 SEHNR and CDR2 FQNEAQ (reference sequence). There are 15 residues in the CDR3. V was trimmed by 1 base and J by 6 bases, leaving 13 bases between them. The CDR3 reads CASSLVNQGFNEQFF. For the CDR3, the DNA is TGTGCCAGCAGCTTAGTGAATCAGGGTTTCAATGAGCAGTTCTTC.

The V call is TRBV2, the J call TRBJ2-5; tentative D call: TRBD2 (5 bases). Trimming pared 5 bases from V and 7 bases from J, leaving 11 bases between. The CDR3 is 12 residues long. Germline V gives CDR1 SNHLY, CDR2 FYNNEI. The CDR3 DNA follows: TGTGCCAGCAGTCAACCCGCGGGGACCCAGTACTTC. Translation: CASSQPAGTQYF.

The CDR3 DNA reads TGTGCCTGGAGTGTACAGGGGCTACGGAACACCATATATTTT. Its protein product is CAWSVQGLRNTIYF. The V gene is TRBV30, the J gene TRBJ1-3; TRBD1 agrees at 7 bases. The length of the CDR3 is 14 residues. Germline CDR1 GTSNPN, CDR2 SVGIG (reference sequence). Losses at the gene ends were 0 bases for V and 7 bases for J; bases not matched to a gene: 6.

The genes are TRBV5-1 and TRBJ1-1; possibly TRBD1 for D (5 bases). This CDR3 spans 13 amino acids. Trimming left V 4 bases short and J 7 bases short, with 14 bases between. Germline V CDR1 and CDR2: SGHRS, YFSETQ. The CDR3 DNA reads TGCGCCAGCAGCCCGGGGGGGTACGGTGAAGCTTTCTTT. Its translation is CASSPGGYGEAFF.

CDR3 in amino acids: CASRYNRGMNTEAFF. In nucleotides, the CDR3 is TGTGCCAGCAGGTACAACAGGGGAATGAACACTGAAGCTTTCTTT. This chain links TRBV6-5 with TRBJ1-1; 7 bases match TRBD1. The CDR3 loop spans 15 amino acids. Losses at the gene ends were 6 bases for V and 0 bases for J; bases not matched to a gene: 7. The germline CDR1 and CDR2 sequences are MNHEY and SVGAGI.

As concerns this clone: At one end the junction does not follow the germline gene, possibly because of a read error. The chain carries TRBV4-1 and TRBJ1-2; D remains unclear. This CDR3 region has 16 residues. CDR1 and CDR2 from the germline V gene are MGHRA and YSYEKL. CDR3 in amino acids: CASGQTPPIGVGGYTF. As DNA, the CDR3 is TGCGCCAGCGGCCAAACTCCCCCGATCGGGGTTGGTGGCTACACCTTC.

V usage is TRBV5-4 and J usage is TRBJ2-3; tentatively, D is TRBD1 (5 bases). The CDR3 contains 16 residues. V was pared by 1 base and J by 0 bases, with 12 bases between. The V gene's germline CDR1 is SGHNT and CDR2 YYREEE (reference sequence). CDR3 nucleotide sequence: TGTGCCAGCAGCTTGAGACCCCAGGGAAGCACAGATACGCAGTATTTT. It translates to CASSLRPQGSTDTQYF.

This chain uses TRBV25-1 with TRBJ2-7, with TRBD1 matching over 7 bases. Germline assignment: CDR1 MGHDK and CDR2 SYGVNS. The CDR3 covers 15 residues. V shed 4 bases and J 0 bases; nucleotides not matched to a gene: 6. In DNA, the CDR3 is TGTGCCAGCAGTGGCCTGGACAGGAGCTCCTACGAGCAGTACTTC. This sequence encodes CASSGLDRSSYEQYF.

The chain uses TRBV19 and TRBJ2-3, with 9 bases fitting TRBD1. The V segment lost 9 bases and the J segment 0 bases; nucleotides outside the gene matches: 7. CDR1 and CDR2 from the germline V gene are LNHDA and SQIVND (reference sequence). CDR3 length: 15 residues. The CDR3 reads CASDGGTGSTDTQYF. CDR3 nucleotides: TGTGCCAGCGATGGGGGGACAGGGAGCACAGATACGCAGTATTTT. The whole variable domain, filled in from reference TRBV19 and TRBJ2-3, reads DGGITQSPKYLFRKEGQNVTLSCEQNLNHDAMYWYRQDPGQGLRLIYYSQIVNDFQKGDIAEGYSVSREKKESFPLTVTSAQKNPTAFYLCASDGGTGSTDTQYFGPGTRLTVL.

The gene calls are TRBV11-3 and TRBJ2-2, with TRBD2 matching over 11 bases. J lost 5 bases, V lost 1 base, and 3 bases had no gene match. The CDR3 is made up of 16 amino acids. Germline V CDR1 and CDR2: SGHNT, YENEEA. CDR3 amino acids: CASSLGLAGTTGELFF. The CDR3 DNA sequence: TGTGCCAGCAGCTTAGGACTAGCGGGAACTACCGGGGAGCTGTTTTTT.

This sequence joins TRBV7-3 and TRBJ2-3; 10 bases agree with TRBD2. The CDR3 spans 15 residues. CDR1 and CDR2 (germline): SGHTA, FQGTGA. V dropped 2 bases and J dropped 1; count of bases not matched to a gene: 0. The CDR3 spells CASSLGLAGTDTQYF. The DNA of the CDR3 is TGTGCCAGCAGCTTAGGACTAGCGGGCACAGATACGCAGTATTTT.

The chain's CDR3 is CATSGPPGQGDYGYTF. In DNA form, the CDR3 reads TGTGCCACCAGCGGACCTCCGGGACAGGGGGACTATGGCTACACCTTC. This chain links TRBV15 with TRBJ1-2; 11 bases are a match to TRBD1. V lost 5 bases, J lost 3 bases, and 8 bases stayed unmatched. Germline V gives CDR1 LNHNV, CDR2 YYDKDF (reference sequence). The CDR3 consists of 16 residues.

A few counts support this clone. The rearrangement links TRBV30 to TRBJ1-2; 11 bases align to TRBD1. Germline values: CDR1 GTSNPN, CDR2 SVGIG (reference sequence). The CDR3 contains 18 residues. The trim removed 1 base at V and 6 bases at J, leaving 16 bases unmatched. The CDR3 here is CAWSAKFPRDRGNHGYTF. The CDR3 DNA is TGTGCCTGGAGTGCCAAGTTCCCTCGGGACAGGGGGAATCATGGCTACACCTTC.

This chain uses TRBV10-3 with TRBJ2-3, with 8 positions matching TRBD1. The CDR3 sequence is 16 residues long. CDR1 is ENHRY, CDR2 SYGVKD, per germline. The V gene end was trimmed by 2 bases and the J gene end by 0 bases; junction bases not matched to a gene: 4. The CDR3 is CAISEPQGASTDTQYF. In DNA form, the CDR3 reads TGTGCCATCAGTGAGCCTCAGGGGGCTAGCACAGATACGCAGTATTTT.

The chain is built from TRBV5-6 and TRBJ1-6; D is undetermined. CDR1 is SGHDT and CDR2 is YYEEEE in the germline V gene. Trimming stripped 3 bases from V and 5 bases from J, with 9 bases between. The CDR3 loop spans 14 amino acids. CDR3 bases: TGTGCCAGCAGCTCCCCCGTAAATAATTCACCCCTCCACTTT. This gives the protein CASSSPVNNSPLHF.

This chain connects TRBV2 to TRBJ1-1; unclear D gene. V was pared by 8 bases and J by 0 bases, with 13 bases between. The CDR3 has 14 amino acids. Germline CDR1 is SNHLY and CDR2 is FYNNEI. Here the CDR3 DNA reads TGTGCCAGCGAGGCACGTATCTTGAACACTGAAGCTTTCTTT. Its protein is CASEARILNTEAFF. Filled out from reference TRBV2 and TRBJ1-1, the complete variable domain reads EPEVTQTPSHQVTQMGQEVILRCVPISNHLYFYWYRQILGQKVEFLVSFYNNEISEKSEIFDDQFSVERPDGSNFTLKIRSTKLEDSAMYFCASEARILNTEAFFGQGTRLTVV.

The chain carries TRBV18 and TRBJ2-3, with 10 nucleotides matching TRBD1. There are 19 residues in the CDR3. V gave up 1 base and J gave up 5 bases; unmatched junction bases: 15. Germline CDR1 and CDR2: KGHSH and LQKENI. The CDR3 DNA reads as TGTGCCAGCTCACCACAGAGAGGAAAGACAGGGGGCGAACAAGATACGCAGTATTTT. Its translation is CASSPQRGKTGGEQDTQYF.

This clone is a singleton in its sample. This chain links TRBV28 with TRBJ1-1, with D uncertain. The CDR3 contains 14 residues. Trimming took off 2 bases at V and 3 bases at J, with 10 bases between the two ends. The germline V gene encodes CDR1 MDHEN and CDR2 SYDVKM. Here the CDR3 reads CASSLVGVHTEAFF. CDR3 nucleotide sequence: TGTGCCAGCAGTTTAGTTGGAGTCCACACTGAAGCTTTCTTT.

The gene calls are TRBV30 and TRBJ2-3; 7 bases are shared with TRBD2. With 0 bases clipped from V and 3 bases from J, the junction kept 15 bases outside the gene matches. The CDR3 runs to 18 residues. Germline CDR1 and CDR2: GTSNPN and SVGIG (reference sequence). CDR3 in amino acids: CAWSVTIVTSTATDTQYF. CDR3 DNA: TGTGCCTGGAGTGTAACCATCGTGACTAGCACGGCTACAGATACGCAGTATTTT.

This clone was seen once. This chain uses TRBV18 with TRBJ2-3, with D perhaps matching TRBD2 (5 bases). The ends were cut back, 3 bases at V and 0 bases at J, with 10 bases in the middle. CDR3 size: 15 residues. Germline V gives CDR1 KGHSH, CDR2 LQKENI. In DNA, the CDR3 is TGTGCCAGCTCACCCGTAGCGAGTAGCACAGATACGCAGTATTTT. This sequence encodes CASSPVASSTDTQYF.

The CDR3 reads CASSPTGTPQETQYF. DNA for the CDR3: TGTGCCAGTAGCCCTACCGGGACACCCCAAGAGACCCAGTACTTC. The V gene is TRBV19, the J gene TRBJ2-5, with a weak D call TRBD1 (6 bases). V dropped 6 bases and J dropped 1 base, with 15 bases sitting between them. The CDR3 extends over 15 amino acids. The germline CDR1 and CDR2 sequences are LNHDA and SQIVND (reference sequence). Drawing the rest from reference TRBV19 and TRBJ2-5, the complete variable domain is DGGITQSPKYLFRKEGQNVTLSCEQNLNHDAMYWYRQDPGQGLRLIYYSQIVNDFQKGDIAEGYSVSREKKESFPLTVTSAQKNPTAFYLCASSPTGTPQETQYFGPGTRLLVL.

V is TRBV7-3 and J is TRBJ2-6; D may be TRBD2 (6 bases). Trimming took off 1 base at V and 2 bases at J, with 9 bases between the two ends. The V gene's germline CDR1 is SGHTA and CDR2 FQGTGA. This CDR3 is 16 amino acids long. CDR3 DNA sequence: TGTGCCAGCAGCTTAAGGGGCGGGGCTGGGGCCAACGTCCTGACTTTC. This encodes CASSLRGGAGANVLTF.

The genes are TRBV28 and TRBJ2-7; D is unresolved. Between the trimmed V and J ends, which lost 7 bases and 0 bases, there was a span of 10 bases. CDR1 and CDR2 (germline): MDHEN, SYDVKM. This CDR3 contains 13 residues. The chain's CDR3 is CASMRLSSYEQYF. CDR3 in DNA: TGTGCCAGCATGCGGCTGAGCTCCTACGAGCAGTACTTC. The variable domain in full, with the rest retrieved from reference TRBV28 and TRBJ2-7, is DVKVTQSSRYLVKRTGEKVFLECVQDMDHENMFWYRQDPGLGLRLIYFSYDVKMKEKGDIPEGYSVSREKKERFSLILESASTNQTSMYLCASMRLSSYEQYFGPGTRLTVT.

The chain links TRBV19 to TRBJ2-3, with D tentatively TRBD1 (6 bases). Germline assignment: CDR1 LNHDA and CDR2 SQIVND (reference sequence). V gave up 5 bases and J gave up 5 bases, with 14 bases separating them. The CDR3 loop spans 14 amino acids. The CDR3 loop reads CASSAGQSLDTQYF. In nucleotides, the CDR3 is TGTGCCAGTAGTGCAGGACAGTCCCTAGATACGCAGTATTTT.

The count of this clone is one. The gene calls are TRBV5-1 and TRBJ2-3; 8 bases line up with TRBD2. Looked up from germline, CDR1 is SGHRS and CDR2 is YFSETQ. Germline trimming cut 3 bases from V and 1 base from J; bases unmatched to any gene: 10. CDR3 length: 17 amino acids. In nucleotides, the CDR3 is TGCGCCAGCAGCTGGTCCCGGGGGGGACGGGGCACAGATACGCAGTATTTT. This codes for CASSWSRGGRGTDTQYF.